This T cell receptor (beta chain) was retrieved from a study of identical twins. Study-wide findings and caveats: For zero-insertion analyses, partial confounding could come from invariant MAIT and iNKT cells. Researchers reported excess low generation probability among twin-shared out-of-frame alpha sequences. The analysis was cross-sectional rather than longitudinal within donors. Compared with models, monozygotic twins showed more out-of-frame TCR alpha sharing.

TCRdb processed the 5' RACE reads anew with MiXCR; each CDR3 protein has one entry. The sample holds 210,000 or so distinct CDR3 sequences, around 8% seen once. This clonotype was counted many times. Its target is unknown. The same sample was also studied in work on yellow fever vaccine responses in identical twins.

Sample: memory (CD45RO+) T cells sorted from blood. The sequence came from a young woman in good health.

The CDR3, as DNA: TGCAGTGCTAGTTCCAGGGTAGGGTATGGCTACACCTTC. Its translation: CSASSRVGYGYTF. The V gene is TRBV20-1, the J gene TRBJ1-2, with D perhaps matching TRBD1 (5 bases). The CDR3 runs to 13 residues. Germline V gene data show CDR1 as DFQATT and CDR2 as SNEGSKA (reference sequence). Trimming left V 3 bases short and J 5 bases short, with 13 bases between.